Below, one T cell receptor (beta chain) is given with its context. As originally analysed: Amplification with reference gene primers provided the estimates of nucleated cell counts. Clones were sequenced by immunoSEQ multiplex PCR, and TCRdb holds only the in-frame ones, with some missing. Clone size and V and J calls were adopted from that table, with D and trimming inferred from the DNA. The sample gives 99,000 or so clones, approximately 80% of which show up once; 4% to 5.5% is in the top ten. This record belongs to a study of blood T cell repertoires in COVID-19. The wider study: Sources were T cells, B-cell-depleted T cells, or PBMCs; the material itself was cDNA or gDNA.

The CDR3 covers 15 residues. The V gene end was trimmed by 2 bases and the J gene end by 2 bases; junction bases not matched to a gene: 4. Germline CDR1 and CDR2: SGHNT and YYREEE (reference sequence). The source is a man aged 55 to 69 with acute or convalescent COVID-19. The source material was peripheral blood. The chain has TRBV5-4 and TRBJ1-3, with 7 positions matching TRBD1. This CDR3 reads CASSFQGETGNTIYF. In DNA form, the CDR3 reads TGTGCCAGCAGCTTTCAGGGGGAAACTGGAAACACCATATATTTT.